Shown below are 30 T cell receptor beta chains from a single sample sequenced in a study of a mutant IDH1 vaccine in newly diagnosed glioma. Profiling relied on immunoSEQ multiplex PCR, and the TCRdb table lists in-frame clones only, not all of them. The sample holds 92,000 or so clones, about 80% seen once. The time point: baseline, week 1 (first vaccination visit). As to treatment: pre-vaccination baseline after standard-of-care therapy. Sample: PBMCs, taken from a glioma patient treated with radiotherapy, temozolomide or both. Receptor source: a man in his forties with glioma. Some clones in this sample may be carry-over from other donors' samples.

V and J are TRBV19 and TRBJ2-3; perhaps TRBD1 as D (6 bases). The CDR3 is made up of 14 amino acids. The V and J ends lost 6 bases and 4 bases respectively, with 14 bases between them. Germline CDR1 and CDR2: LNHDA and SQIVND (reference sequence). The CDR3 is CASSPRGSPDTQYF. The CDR3 nucleotides are TGTGCCAGTAGCCCTAGGGGGTCACCAGATACGCAGTATTTT.

This sequence joins TRBV7-2 and TRBJ1-4; tentative D call: TRBD1 (5 bases). CDR3 length equals 14 residues. CDR1 SGHTA and CDR2 FQGNSA come from the germline V gene. The germline V and J ends were trimmed by 1 base and 10 bases, with 13 bases remaining between them. The CDR3 spells CASSLGWAGGKLFF. CDR3 nucleotides: TGTGCCAGCAGCTTAGGGTGGGCTGGGGGAAAACTGTTTTTT.

The V and J genes are TRBV4-1 and TRBJ1-2; 7 positions match TRBD1. The CDR3 totals 15 residues. The V segment lost 1 base and the J segment 5 bases; nucleotides outside the gene matches: 7. Germline values: CDR1 MGHRA, CDR2 YSYEKL. The CDR3 nucleotides are TGCGCCAGCAGCCAAGCAGGGGGTTCTCGGTATGGCTACACCTTC. Translating gives CASSQAGGSRYGYTF.

The CDR3 loop reads CASRYSGTGQETQYF. DNA for the CDR3: TGCGCCAGCAGGTATTCCGGGACAGGCCAAGAGACCCAGTACTTC. The V call is TRBV5-1, the J call TRBJ2-5; 8 nucleotides match TRBD1. CDR3 size: 15 residues. The V segment lost 5 bases and the J segment 1 base; nucleotides outside the gene matches: 7. Germline V gene data show CDR1 as SGHRS and CDR2 as YFSETQ.

The chain employs TRBV5-6 and TRBJ1-5, with no clear D. CDR3 size: 13 residues. The germline V gene has CDR1 SGHDT and CDR2 YYEEEE. V lost 1 base and J 7 bases, leaving 9 bases between the germline ends. For the CDR3, the DNA is TGTGCCAGCAGCTTGCGGGGTGACCAGCCCCAGCATTTT. As protein: CASSLRGDQPQHF.

The chain has TRBV7-9 and TRBJ1-2; 8 bases fit TRBD1. The CDR3 has 15 residues. Germline V CDR1 and CDR2: SEHNR, FQNEAQ (reference sequence). The ends lost 2 bases at V and 6 bases at J; junction bases unmatched: 8. CDR3 residues: CASSLQGATVDGYTF. CDR3 nucleotides: TGTGCCAGCAGCTTACAGGGGGCGACGGTCGATGGCTACACCTTC.

The chain is built from TRBV10-3 and TRBJ1-5; possibly TRBD1 for D (6 bases). The CDR3 totals 15 residues. Germline V gives CDR1 ENHRY, CDR2 SYGVKD. V gave up 10 bases and J gave up 3 bases, with 19 bases separating them. The CDR3 spells CATQGTGRNNQPQHF. The CDR3 DNA sequence: TGTGCCACACAGGGTACGGGTCGTAACAATCAGCCCCAGCATTTT.

The CDR3, as DNA: TGCGCCAGCAGTGATGCGGGGACAGGGGGCGACTATGGCTACACCTTC. Translation gives CASSDAGTGGDYGYTF. The chain joins TRBV10-2 to TRBJ1-2, with TRBD1 identical over 12 bases. Germline CDR1 and CDR2: WSHSY and SAAADI. There are 16 residues in the CDR3. V lost 3 bases to trimming and J lost 3 bases; unmatched junction nucleotides: 5.

This clone has a single count. V usage is TRBV6-5 and J usage is TRBJ2-1, with TRBD1 identical over 7 bases. With 6 bases clipped from V and 7 bases from J, the junction kept 6 bases outside the gene matches. Per germline, CDR1 MNHEY and CDR2 SVGAGI. CDR3 size: 13 residues. The CDR3 here is CASRNPGGNEQFF. The DNA of the CDR3 is TGTGCCAGCAGGAATCCAGGGGGAAATGAGCAGTTCTTC.

The rearrangement links TRBV4-2 to TRBJ1-3; no definite D call. With 1 base removed from V and 0 bases from J, the gap between germline ends came to 13 bases. The CDR3 length is 17 residues. The germline V gene has CDR1 LGHNA and CDR2 YNFKEQ. The CDR3 sequence is CASSQVFVESSGNTIYF. The CDR3 DNA sequence: TGTGCCAGCAGCCAAGTTTTTGTCGAGAGCTCTGGAAACACCATATATTTT.

This clone was counted once. The CDR3 sequence: CASRGGTGVAGELFF. The CDR3 bases are TGTGCCAGCAGGGGCGGGACAGGGGTGGCCGGGGAGCTGTTTTTT. The rearrangement uses TRBV6-5 and TRBJ2-2; TRBD1 matches 10 bases. This CDR3 contains 15 residues. Germline lookup yields CDR1 MNHEY and CDR2 SVGAGI. Losses at the gene ends were 6 bases for V and 6 bases for J; bases not matched to a gene: 7.

This rearrangement joins TRBV6-6 to TRBJ2-5, with a weak D call TRBD2 (5 bases). V dropped 5 bases and J dropped 5 bases, with 15 bases sitting between them. The germline V gene encodes CDR1 MNHNY and CDR2 SVGAGI (reference sequence). The CDR3 contains 14 residues. In DNA, the CDR3 is TGTGCCAGCAGTCGCGGGCACAGCGGTGAGACCCAGTACTTC. This sequence encodes CASSRGHSGETQYF.

The CDR3 region has the DNA TGTGCCAGCACACTAGGGACAGCGATTTATGGCTACACCTTC. It encodes CASTLGTAIYGYTF. V and J are TRBV2 and TRBJ1-2; 7 bases agree with TRBD1. V lost 7 bases to trimming and J lost 5 bases; unmatched junction nucleotides: 10. There are 14 residues in the CDR3. Germline CDR1 is SNHLY and CDR2 is FYNNEI.

This chain uses TRBV10-3 with TRBJ2-3, with TRBD2 identical over 12 bases. With 7 bases clipped from V and 2 bases from J, the junction kept 7 bases outside the gene matches. The germline CDR1 and CDR2 sequences are ENHRY and SYGVKD. The CDR3 extends over 16 amino acids. The DNA of the CDR3 is TGTGCCATCATGGGGGCTAGCGGGGGGGCCACAGATACGCAGTATTTT. Protein product: CAIMGASGGATDTQYF.

CDR3 sequence reads: CASSFTGTGAYGYTF. The CDR3, as DNA: TGTGCCAGCAGTTTTACCGGGACAGGGGCCTATGGCTACACCTTC. The V call is TRBV7-8, the J call TRBJ1-2; 10 positions match TRBD1. CDR3 length equals 15 residues. Trimming removed 6 bases from V and 4 bases from J; junction bases left unmatched: 8. CDR1 SGHVS and CDR2 FQNEAQ come from the germline V gene.

The chain has TRBV18 and TRBJ2-6; D might be TRBD1 (6 bases). The V end was cut by 3 bases, the J end by 2 bases, with 8 bases between. CDR1 is KGHSH, CDR2 LQKENI, per germline. This CDR3 is 15 amino acids long. The CDR3 coding sequence is TGTGCCAGCTCACCGTCAGGGGCTGGGGCCAACGTCCTGACTTTC. Protein: CASSPSGAGANVLTF.

The chain joins TRBV13 to TRBJ1-2; D call uncertain. Germline V gene lookup returns CDR1 PRHDT and CDR2 FYEKMQ (reference sequence). The CDR3 length is 12 residues. V lost 3 bases to trimming and J lost 7 bases, with 9 bases between them. The CDR3 is CASSLGRVGYTF. For the CDR3, the DNA is TGTGCCAGCAGCTTGGGTAGGGTTGGCTACACCTTC.

The rearrangement joins TRBV7-9 to TRBJ2-2; D uncertain. The CDR3 loop spans 16 amino acids. The V end lost 3 bases, the J end lost 3 bases, and 14 bases lay between the germline ends. CDR1 SEHNR and CDR2 FQNEAQ come from the germline V gene (reference sequence). As DNA, the CDR3 is TGTGCCAGCAGCTTCGAAGACATTCTTTACACCGGGGAGCTGTTTTTT. Translating it yields CASSFEDILYTGELFF. Filled out from reference TRBV7-9 and TRBJ2-2, the complete variable domain reads DTGVSQNPRHKITKRGQNVTFRCDPISEHNRLYWYRQTLGQGPEFLTYFQNEAQLEKSRLLSDRFSAERPKGSFSTLEIQRTEQGDSAMYLCASSFEDILYTGELFFGEGSRLTVL.

The chain is built from TRBV19 and TRBJ2-7, with D perhaps TRBD1 or TRBD2 (5 bases each). V was shortened by 5 bases and J by 3 bases, with 14 bases between the two germline ends. The CDR3 loop spans 14 amino acids. Per germline, CDR1 LNHDA and CDR2 SQIVND (reference sequence). The chain's CDR3 is CASSGGPIIYEQYF. The CDR3, as DNA: TGTGCCAGTAGTGGGGGACCGATTATCTACGAGCAGTACTTC.

This sequence joins TRBV18 and TRBJ1-2; the D gene is possibly TRBD1 (6 bases). Germline V CDR1 and CDR2: KGHSH, LQKENI. Trimming took off 0 bases at V and 0 bases at J, with 11 bases between the two ends. The CDR3 covers 16 residues. CDR3 bases: TGTGCCAGCTCACCACCCGGACAGAGAGCTAACTATGGCTACACCTTC. Its protein product is CASSPPGQRANYGYTF.

The CDR3 loop reads CASSLVWDRPGTEAFF. CDR3 DNA sequence: TGCGCCAGCAGCTTGGTTTGGGACAGGCCGGGCACTGAAGCTTTCTTT. This chain connects TRBV5-1 to TRBJ1-1; TRBD1 matches at 8 bases. The CDR3 length is 16 residues. J was trimmed by 4 bases and V by 0 bases; bases with no gene match: 8. The germline V gene has CDR1 SGHRS and CDR2 YFSETQ.

This chain links TRBV30 with TRBJ1-1; D gene unclear. This CDR3 is 12 amino acids long. V was shortened by 4 bases and J by 1 base, with 7 bases between the two germline ends. Germline CDR1 GTSNPN, CDR2 SVGIG (reference sequence). The CDR3 nucleotides read TGTGCCTGGAAAATCCCGAACACTGAAGCTTTCTTT. Translation: CAWKIPNTEAFF.

The rearrangement uses TRBV7-8 and TRBJ1-3; D call uncertain. Germline-derived CDR1 and CDR2 are SGHVS and FQNEAQ. The CDR3 has 17 residues. V shed 1 base and J shed 0 bases, with 13 bases lying between them. The CDR3 region is CASSLDWSASSGNTIYF. In DNA, the CDR3 is TGTGCCAGCAGCTTAGATTGGTCAGCGAGCTCTGGAAACACCATATATTTT.

This clone has only a few counts. The chain uses TRBV20-1 and TRBJ2-7; maybe TRBD1 (6 bases). The germline V and J ends were trimmed by 6 bases and 3 bases, with 9 bases remaining between them. Germline V CDR1 and CDR2: DFQATT, SNEGSKA (reference sequence). This CDR3 has 11 residues. The CDR3 here is CSAWTDYEQYF. As DNA, the CDR3 is TGCAGTGCCTGGACAGACTACGAGCAGTACTTC.

J is TRBJ1-2 and V is TRBV2, with no clear D. The CDR3 is made up of 13 amino acids. The germline CDR1 and CDR2 sequences are SNHLY and FYNNEI. Between the trimmed V and J ends, which lost 5 bases and 3 bases, there was a span of 10 bases. The CDR3 spells CASSRAKDYGYTF. The CDR3 DNA is TGTGCCAGCAGTAGAGCCAAAGACTATGGCTACACCTTC.

The chain is built from TRBV5-1 and TRBJ2-3, with D possibly TRBD1 on 6 matching bases. Trimming stripped 6 bases from V and 4 bases from J, with 9 bases between. Germline assignment: CDR1 SGHRS and CDR2 YFSETQ. This CDR3 has 12 amino acids. The CDR3, as DNA: TGCGCCAGCACTTACAGGGCAGATACGCAGTATTTT. The encoded protein is CASTYRADTQYF.

The J gene is TRBJ1-2, the V gene TRBV18; the match to TRBD1 covers 7 bases. Germline CDR1 KGHSH, CDR2 LQKENI. Trimming removed 4 bases from V and 7 bases from J; junction bases left unmatched: 12. This CDR3 contains 15 residues. The CDR3 DNA is TGTGCCAGCTCACTCAACGGACAGGCGGCAGGTGGCTACACCTTC. It specifies CASSLNGQAAGGYTF.

This chain links TRBV5-4 with TRBJ1-6, with 8 positions matching TRBD1. CDR1 and CDR2 (germline): SGHNT, YYREEE (reference sequence). J lost 9 bases, V lost 4 bases, and 9 bases had no gene match. The CDR3 is 15 amino acids. CDR3 nucleotides: TGTGCCAGCAGCGACGGACAGGGCCTCGGTTCACCCCTCCACTTT. As protein: CASSDGQGLGSPLHF.

V and J are TRBV7-6 and TRBJ2-1; 8 bases align to TRBD2. Germline CDR1 and CDR2: SGHVS and FNYEAQ. After removal of 5 bases from V and 4 bases from J, the junction contained 7 bases not matched to a gene. This CDR3 contains 15 residues. The CDR3 is CASSATGGVYNEQFF. DNA of the CDR3: TGTGCCAGCAGCGCAACCGGGGGGGTGTACAATGAGCAGTTCTTC.

This clone has only a few counts. The CDR3 loop reads CASSITGGNYGYTF. The CDR3 DNA is TGTGCCAGCAGCATCACGGGCGGAAACTATGGCTACACCTTC. The chain is built from TRBV5-4 and TRBJ1-2; D remains ambiguous. The CDR3 has 14 residues. V was cut by 4 bases and J by 2 bases, with 12 bases left in between. Germline V lookup: CDR1 SGHNT, CDR2 YYREEE (reference sequence).